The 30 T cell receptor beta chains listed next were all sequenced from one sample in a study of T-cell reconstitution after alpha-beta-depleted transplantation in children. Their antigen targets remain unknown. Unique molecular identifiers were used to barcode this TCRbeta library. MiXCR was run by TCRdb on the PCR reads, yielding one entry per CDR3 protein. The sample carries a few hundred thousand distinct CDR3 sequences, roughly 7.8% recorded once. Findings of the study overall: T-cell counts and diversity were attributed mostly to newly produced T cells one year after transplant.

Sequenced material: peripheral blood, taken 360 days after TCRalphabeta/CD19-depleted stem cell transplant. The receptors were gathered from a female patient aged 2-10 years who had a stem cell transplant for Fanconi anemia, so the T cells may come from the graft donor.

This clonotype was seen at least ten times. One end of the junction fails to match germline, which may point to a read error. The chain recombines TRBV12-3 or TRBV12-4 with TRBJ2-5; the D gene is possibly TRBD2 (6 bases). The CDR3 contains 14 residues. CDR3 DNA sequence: TGTGCCAGCAGTCCGCCGGGACTGGGAGAGGCCCAGTACTTC. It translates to CASSPPGLGEAQYF.

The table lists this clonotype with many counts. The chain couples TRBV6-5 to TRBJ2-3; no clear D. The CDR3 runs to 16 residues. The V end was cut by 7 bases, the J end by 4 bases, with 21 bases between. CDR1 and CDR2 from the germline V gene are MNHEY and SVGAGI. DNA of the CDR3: TGTGCCAGCACCCGACGTCGACACGGACGATCAGATACGCAGTATTTT. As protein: CASTRRRHGRSDTQYF.

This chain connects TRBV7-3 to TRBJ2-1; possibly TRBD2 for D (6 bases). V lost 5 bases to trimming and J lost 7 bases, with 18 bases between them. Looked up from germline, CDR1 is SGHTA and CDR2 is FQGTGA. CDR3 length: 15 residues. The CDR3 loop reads CASSRYPWGENEQFF. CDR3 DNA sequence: TGTGCCAGCAGCCGTTACCCGTGGGGGGAAAATGAGCAGTTCTTC. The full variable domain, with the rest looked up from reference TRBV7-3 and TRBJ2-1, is GAGVSQTPSNKVTEKGKYVELRCDPISGHTALYWYRQSLGQGPEFLIYFQGTGAADDSGLPNDRFFAVRPEGSVSTLKIQRTERGDSAVYLCASSRYPWGENEQFFGPGTRLTVL.

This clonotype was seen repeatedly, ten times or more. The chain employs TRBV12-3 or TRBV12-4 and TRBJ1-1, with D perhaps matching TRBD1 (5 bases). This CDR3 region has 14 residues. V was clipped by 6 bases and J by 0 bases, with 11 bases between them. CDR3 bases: TGTGCCAGCAGCCGCGGGGCCATGAACACTGAAGCTTTCTTT. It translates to CASSRGAMNTEAFF.

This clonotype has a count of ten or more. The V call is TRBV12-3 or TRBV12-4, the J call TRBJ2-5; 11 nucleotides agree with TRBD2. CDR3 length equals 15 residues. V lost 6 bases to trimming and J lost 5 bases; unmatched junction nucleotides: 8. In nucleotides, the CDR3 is TGTGCCAGCAGACATAGCGGGGGGGCCTACGAGACCCAGTACTTC. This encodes CASRHSGGAYETQYF.

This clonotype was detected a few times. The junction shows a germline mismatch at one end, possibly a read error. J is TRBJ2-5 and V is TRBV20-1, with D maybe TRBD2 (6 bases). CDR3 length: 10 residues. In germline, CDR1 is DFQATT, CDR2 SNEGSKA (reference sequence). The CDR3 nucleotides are TGCAGTGCTAGTGCGGGGATTCCCCCCTTC. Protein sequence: CSASAGIPPF.

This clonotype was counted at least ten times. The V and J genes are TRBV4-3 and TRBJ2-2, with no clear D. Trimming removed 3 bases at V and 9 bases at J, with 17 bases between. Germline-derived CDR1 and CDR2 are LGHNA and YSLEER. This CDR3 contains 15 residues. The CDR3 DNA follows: TGCGCCAGCAGCCAGGTTGGGTCCGACCGACGGGAGCTGTTTTTT. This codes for CASSQVGSDRRELFF.

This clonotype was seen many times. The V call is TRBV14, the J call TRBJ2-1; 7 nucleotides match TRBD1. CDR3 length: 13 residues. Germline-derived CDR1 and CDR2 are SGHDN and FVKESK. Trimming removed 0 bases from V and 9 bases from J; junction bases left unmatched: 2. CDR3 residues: CASSQEQGSEQFF. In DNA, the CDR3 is TGTGCCAGCAGCCAAGAACAGGGGAGTGAGCAGTTCTTC.

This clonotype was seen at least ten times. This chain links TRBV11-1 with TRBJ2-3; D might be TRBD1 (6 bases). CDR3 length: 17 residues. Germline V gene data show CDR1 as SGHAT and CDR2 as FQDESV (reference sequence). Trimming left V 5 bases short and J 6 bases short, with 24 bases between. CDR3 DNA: TGTGCCAGCAGCGCACACAGGGTATCCGCACACCCCGATACGCAGTATTTT. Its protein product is CASSAHRVSAHPDTQYF. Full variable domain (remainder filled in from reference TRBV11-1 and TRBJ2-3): EAEVAQSPRYKITEKSQAVAFWCDPISGHATLYWYRQILGQGPELLVQFQDESVVDDSQLPKDRFSAERLKGVDSTLKIQPAELGDSAMYLCASSAHRVSAHPDTQYFGPGTRLTVL.

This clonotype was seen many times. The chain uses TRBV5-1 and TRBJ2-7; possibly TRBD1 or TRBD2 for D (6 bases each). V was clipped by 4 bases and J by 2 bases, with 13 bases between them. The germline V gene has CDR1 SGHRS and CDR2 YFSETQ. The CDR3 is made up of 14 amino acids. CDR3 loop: CASSGGQGPYEQYF. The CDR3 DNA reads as TGCGCCAGCAGCGGGGGGCAGGGTCCCTACGAGCAGTACTTC.

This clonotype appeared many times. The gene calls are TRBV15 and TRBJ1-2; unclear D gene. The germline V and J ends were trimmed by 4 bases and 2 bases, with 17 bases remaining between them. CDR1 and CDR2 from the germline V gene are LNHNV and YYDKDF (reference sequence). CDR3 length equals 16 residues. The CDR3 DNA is TGTGCCACCAGCACCGACCCGACACAGATAAACTATGGCTACACCTTC. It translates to CATSTDPTQINYGYTF.

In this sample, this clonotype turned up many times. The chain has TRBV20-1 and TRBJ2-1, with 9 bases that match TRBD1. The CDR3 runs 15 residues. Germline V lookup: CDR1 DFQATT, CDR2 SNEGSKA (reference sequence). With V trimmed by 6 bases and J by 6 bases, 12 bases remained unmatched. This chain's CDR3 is CSADPGQGPRNEQFF. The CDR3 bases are TGCAGTGCGGACCCGGGACAGGGCCCCCGCAATGAGCAGTTCTTC.

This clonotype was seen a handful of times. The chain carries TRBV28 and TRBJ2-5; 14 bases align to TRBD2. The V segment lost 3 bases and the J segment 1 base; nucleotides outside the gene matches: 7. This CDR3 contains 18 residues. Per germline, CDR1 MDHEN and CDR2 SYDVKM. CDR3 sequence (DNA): TGTGCCAGCAGTTTCGTGACTAGCGGGGGGGAAGGCCAAGAGACCCAGTACTTC. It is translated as CASSFVTSGGEGQETQYF.

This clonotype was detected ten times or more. The DNA of the CDR3 is TGTGCCGCGGCAACAGGGTCAGATACGCAGTATTTT. Amino acid sequence: CAAATGSDTQYF. The V call is TRBV19, the J call TRBJ2-3; tentative D call: TRBD1 (6 bases). V dropped 11 bases and J dropped 4 bases, with 13 bases sitting between them. The CDR3 runs 12 residues. Germline CDR1 and CDR2: LNHDA and SQIVND (reference sequence).

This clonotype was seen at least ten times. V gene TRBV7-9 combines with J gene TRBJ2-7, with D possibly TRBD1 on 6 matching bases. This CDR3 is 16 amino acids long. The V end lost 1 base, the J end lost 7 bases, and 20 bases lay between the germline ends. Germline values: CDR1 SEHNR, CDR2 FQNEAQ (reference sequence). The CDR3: CASSLVQGAGSREQYF. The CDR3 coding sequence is TGTGCCAGCAGCTTAGTACAGGGTGCAGGGTCGCGTGAGCAGTACTTC.

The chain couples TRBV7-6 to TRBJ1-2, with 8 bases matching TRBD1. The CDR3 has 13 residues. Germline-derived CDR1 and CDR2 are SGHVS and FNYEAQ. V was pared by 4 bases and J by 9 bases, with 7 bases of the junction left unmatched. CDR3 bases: TGTGCCAGCAGCTCCGGGACAGGAGGTCGCTACACCTTC. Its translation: CASSSGTGGRYTF.

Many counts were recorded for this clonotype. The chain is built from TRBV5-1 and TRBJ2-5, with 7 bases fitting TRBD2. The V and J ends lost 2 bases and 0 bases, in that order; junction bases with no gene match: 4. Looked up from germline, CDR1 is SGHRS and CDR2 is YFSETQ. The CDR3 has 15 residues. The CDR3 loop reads CASSLSGTYQETQYF. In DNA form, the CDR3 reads TGCGCCAGCAGCTTAAGCGGGACCTACCAAGAGACCCAGTACTTC.

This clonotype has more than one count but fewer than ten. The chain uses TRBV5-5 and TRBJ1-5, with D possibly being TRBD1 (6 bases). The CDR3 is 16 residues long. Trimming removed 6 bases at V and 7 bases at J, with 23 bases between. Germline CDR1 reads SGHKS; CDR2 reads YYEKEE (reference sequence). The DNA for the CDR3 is TGTGCCAGCAAGGCGGCGCCTTGGGGGGCACGGCAGCCCCAGCATTTT. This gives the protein CASKAAPWGARQPQHF.

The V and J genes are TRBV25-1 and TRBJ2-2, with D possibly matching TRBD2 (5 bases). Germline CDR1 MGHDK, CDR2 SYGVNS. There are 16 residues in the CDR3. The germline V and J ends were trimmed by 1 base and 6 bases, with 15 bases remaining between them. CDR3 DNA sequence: TGTGCCAGCAGTGAATTTGGAGGTGGCGAGGCCGGGGAGCTGTTTTTT. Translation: CASSEFGGGEAGELFF.

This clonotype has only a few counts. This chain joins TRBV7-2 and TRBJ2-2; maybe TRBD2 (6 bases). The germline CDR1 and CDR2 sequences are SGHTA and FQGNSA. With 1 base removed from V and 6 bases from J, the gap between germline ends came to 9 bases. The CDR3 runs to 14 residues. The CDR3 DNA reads TGTGCCAGCAGCTTAGGATGGGGGGCCGGGGAGCTGTTTTTT. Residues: CASSLGWGAGELFF. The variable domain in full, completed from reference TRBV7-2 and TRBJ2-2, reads GAGVSQSPSNKVTEKGKDVELRCDPISGHTALYWYRQSLGQGLEFLIYFQGNSAPDKSGLPSDRFSAERTGGSVSTLTIQRTQQEDSAVYLCASSLGWGAGELFFGEGSRLTVL.

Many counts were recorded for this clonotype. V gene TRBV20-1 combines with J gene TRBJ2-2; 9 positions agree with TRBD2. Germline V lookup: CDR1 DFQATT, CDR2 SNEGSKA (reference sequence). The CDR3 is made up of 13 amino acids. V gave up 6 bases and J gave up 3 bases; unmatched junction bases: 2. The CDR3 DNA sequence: TGCAGTGCCAGCGGGAGGTACACCGGGGAGCTGTTTTTT. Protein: CSASGRYTGELFF.

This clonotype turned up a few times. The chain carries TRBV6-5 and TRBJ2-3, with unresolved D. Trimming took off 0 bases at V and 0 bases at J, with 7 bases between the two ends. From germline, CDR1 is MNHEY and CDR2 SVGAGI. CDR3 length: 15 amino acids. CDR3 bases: TGTGCCAGCAGTTACTCGGATATCAGCACAGATACGCAGTATTTT. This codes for CASSYSDISTDTQYF.

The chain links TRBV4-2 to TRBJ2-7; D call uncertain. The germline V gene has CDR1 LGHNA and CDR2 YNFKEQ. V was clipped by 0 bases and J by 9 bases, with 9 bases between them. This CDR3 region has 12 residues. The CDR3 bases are TGTGCCAGCAGCCAAGAGGCGACACGGCAGTACTTC. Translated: CASSQEATRQYF.

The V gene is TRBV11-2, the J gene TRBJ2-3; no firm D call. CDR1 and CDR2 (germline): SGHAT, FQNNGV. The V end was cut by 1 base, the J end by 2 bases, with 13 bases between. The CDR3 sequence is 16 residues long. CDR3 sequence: CASSLGVLRDTDTQYF. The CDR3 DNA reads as TGTGCCAGCAGCTTAGGGGTACTTAGGGACACAGATACGCAGTATTTT.

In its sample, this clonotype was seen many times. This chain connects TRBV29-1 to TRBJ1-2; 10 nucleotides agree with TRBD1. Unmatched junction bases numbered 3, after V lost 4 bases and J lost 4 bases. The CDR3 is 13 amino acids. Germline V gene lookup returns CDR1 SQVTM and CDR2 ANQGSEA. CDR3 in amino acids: CSVVRTGGYGYTF. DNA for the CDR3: TGCAGCGTTGTTCGGACAGGGGGCTATGGCTACACCTTC.

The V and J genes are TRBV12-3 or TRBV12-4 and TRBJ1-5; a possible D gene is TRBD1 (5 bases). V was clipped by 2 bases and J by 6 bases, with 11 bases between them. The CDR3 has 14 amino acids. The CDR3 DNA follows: TGTGCCAGCAGTTTACGGGCAGGGCTTCAGCCCCAGCATTTT. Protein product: CASSLRAGLQPQHF.

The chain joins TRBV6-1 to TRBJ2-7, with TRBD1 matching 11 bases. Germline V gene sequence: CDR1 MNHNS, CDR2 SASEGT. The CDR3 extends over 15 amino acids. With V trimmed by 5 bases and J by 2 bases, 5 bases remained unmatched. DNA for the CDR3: TGTGCCAGCAGTCAATCGGGACAGGGGGCCTACGAGCAGTACTTC. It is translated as CASSQSGQGAYEQYF.

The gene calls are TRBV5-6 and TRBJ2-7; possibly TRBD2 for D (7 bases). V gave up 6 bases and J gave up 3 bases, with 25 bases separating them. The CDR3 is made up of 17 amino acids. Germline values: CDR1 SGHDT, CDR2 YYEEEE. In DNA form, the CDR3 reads TGTGCCAGCAACCAAATAGGGGGGGGCGGATCCTTCTACGAGCAGTACTTC. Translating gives CASNQIGGGGSFYEQYF.

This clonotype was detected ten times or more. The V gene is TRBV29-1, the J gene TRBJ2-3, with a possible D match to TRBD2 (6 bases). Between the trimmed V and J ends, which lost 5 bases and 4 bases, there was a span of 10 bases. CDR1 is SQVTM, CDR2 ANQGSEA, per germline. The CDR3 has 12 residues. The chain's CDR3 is CSVRTMADTQYF. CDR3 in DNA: TGCAGCGTTCGGACTATGGCAGATACGCAGTATTTT.

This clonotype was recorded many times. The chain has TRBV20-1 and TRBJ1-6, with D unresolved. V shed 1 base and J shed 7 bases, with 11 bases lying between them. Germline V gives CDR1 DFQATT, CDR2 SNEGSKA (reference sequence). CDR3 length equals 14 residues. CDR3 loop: CSARVTLWNSPLHF. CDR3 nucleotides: TGCAGTGCTAGAGTGACGCTGTGGAATTCACCCCTCCACTTT.